The clone carrying this T cell receptor beta chain was counted only a few times. What it recognizes is unknown. Each CDR3 protein gets one entry after TCRdb re-called the 5' RACE reads with MiXCR. The table lists roughly 260,000 distinct CDR3 sequences, 7.5% of them singletons. This sample is part of a study of identical twins. The study's findings and limits: Beta out-of-frame sequences displayed a weaker excess of sharing between twins.

All donors comprised healthy Caucasians. CDR1 is MNHNS and CDR2 is SASEGT in the germline V gene. V lost 6 bases and J lost 0, with 15 bases in between. The CDR3 extends over 15 amino acids. These same records also appear under a second study, on yellow fever vaccine responses in identical twins. That report notes: Reports say the vaccine T cell response in twins looked partly convergent and partly personalized.

This chain links TRBV6-1 with TRBJ2-7, with D maybe TRBD2 (5 bases). Material: CD8+ T cells sorted from blood. The sequence came from a woman aged 18-29 years in good health. The CDR3 here is CASRDLSGDSYEQYF. The CDR3 region has the DNA TGTGCCAGCAGGGACCTCAGCGGCGACTCCTACGAGCAGTACTTC.